This is a list of T cell receptor beta chains from one sample in a study of tumor and adjacent non-tumor tissue in lung cancer. TCRdb passed the multiplex PCR reads through MiXCR, listing each CDR3 protein once. The sample carries some 100,000 distinct CDR3 sequences, more than 55% recorded once. The specimen was distant non-tumor lung tissue. These receptors all stem from a man younger than 40 with non-small cell lung cancer. Both conserved end residues are part of each CDR3. The D gene is left open where the match is weak. Where a row states a size, it is once, few, many or the class of an expanded clone; other rows omit it.

cdr3_aa: CVSSLRGQGPVFF
cdr3_nt: TGTGTCAGCAGCTTACGGGGGCAGGGCCCCGTTTTCTTT
clone_size: -
d_call: -
j_call: TRBJ1-1
v_call: TRBV11-2

cdr3_aa: CASTANRQANYGYTF
cdr3_nt: TGCGCCAGCACCGCAAATAGGCAAGCTAACTATGGCTACACCTTC
clone_size: -
d_call: -
j_call: TRBJ1-2
v_call: TRBV4-3

cdr3_aa: CASSLVGQGLYGQYF
cdr3_nt: TGTGCCAGCAGCTTAGTGGGACAGGGGCTGTATGGGCAGTACTTC
clone_size: -
d_call: TRBD1
j_call: TRBJ2-7
v_call: TRBV11-2

cdr3_aa: CTITDFDSSGDGYTF
cdr3_nt: TGTACCATCACCGACTTCGACAGCAGCGGCGATGGCTACACCTTC
clone_size: -
d_call: -
j_call: TRBJ1-2
v_call: TRBV10-3

cdr3_aa: CASSYSRGTEKLVF
cdr3_nt: TGTGCCAGCAGTTACTCGAGGGGAACCGAAAAGCTGGTTTTT
clone_size: -
d_call: -
j_call: TRBJ1-4
v_call: TRBV6-5

cdr3_aa: CSFTREATDTQYF
cdr3_nt: TGCAGCTTCACGCGGGAAGCCACAGATACGCAGTATTTT
clone_size: -
d_call: -
j_call: TRBJ2-3
v_call: TRBV29-1

cdr3_aa: CASSPGELIYNEQFF
cdr3_nt: TGTGCCAGCAGCCCAGGGGAGTTAATCTACAATGAGCAGTTCTTC
clone_size: medium-sized
d_call: -
j_call: TRBJ2-1
v_call: TRBV11-2

cdr3_aa: CSARTSIRHEHYF
cdr3_nt: TGCAGTGCTAGGACCTCTATAAGGCACGAGCACTACTTT
clone_size: -
d_call: -
j_call: TRBJ2-7
v_call: TRBV20-1

cdr3_aa: CASNLGLAGALYEQCF
cdr3_nt: TGCGCCAGCAACTTGGGACTAGCGGGAGCTTTGTACGAGCAGTGCTTC
clone_size: -
d_call: TRBD2
j_call: TRBJ2-7
v_call: TRBV5-1

cdr3_aa: CATSHQGARGGLSTDTQYF
cdr3_nt: TGTGCCACCAGCCATCAGGGCGCGCGGGGGGGGCTAAGCACAGATACGCAGTATTTT
clone_size: -
d_call: TRBD2
j_call: TRBJ2-3
v_call: TRBV5-5

cdr3_aa: CSAPLRGGAGTQYF
cdr3_nt: TGCAGTGCTCCCCTTCGGGGGGGGGCAGGTACGCAATATTTT
clone_size: -
d_call: TRBD2
j_call: TRBJ2-3
v_call: TRBV20-1

cdr3_aa: CASSFRLAGLTDTQYF
cdr3_nt: TGTGCCAGCAGCTTTCGACTAGCGGGGCTCACAGATACGCAGTATTTT
clone_size: many
d_call: TRBD2
j_call: TRBJ2-3
v_call: TRBV7-8

cdr3_aa: CASSFPTGGNEQFF
cdr3_nt: TGTGCCAGCAGCTTTCCAACAGGGGGTAATGAGCAGTTCTTC
clone_size: -
d_call: TRBD1
j_call: TRBJ2-1
v_call: TRBV7-8

cdr3_aa: CAISTGGNTGELFF
cdr3_nt: TGTGCCATCAGCACGGGGGGCAACACCGGGGAGCTGTTTTTT
clone_size: -
d_call: -
j_call: TRBJ2-2
v_call: TRBV10-3

cdr3_aa: CASLEGFYGYTF
cdr3_nt: TGTGCCAGTTTGGAGGGTTTCTATGGCTACACCTTC
clone_size: many
d_call: -
j_call: TRBJ1-2
v_call: TRBV6-1

cdr3_aa: CASDKYPGAGVTGELFF
cdr3_nt: TGTGCCAGCGATAAATACCCCGGGGCAGGGGTCACCGGGGAGCTGTTTTTT
clone_size: -
d_call: -
j_call: TRBJ2-2
v_call: TRBV12-3/TRBV12-4

cdr3_aa: CASSSSPGLAGEYSDTQYF
cdr3_nt: TGTGCCAGCAGCTCTTCACCGGGACTAGCGGGAGAATACTCAGATACGCAGTATTTT
clone_size: -
d_call: TRBD2
j_call: TRBJ2-3
v_call: TRBV12-3/TRBV12-4

cdr3_aa: CVSRVETLWQYF
cdr3_nt: TGTGTCAGCAGGGTCGAGACTTTGTGGCAGTATTTT
clone_size: -
d_call: -
j_call: TRBJ2-3
v_call: TRBV11-2

cdr3_aa: CASSLTSAGNEQFF
cdr3_nt: TGCGCCAGCAGCTTAACTAGCGCTGGGAATGAGCAGTTCTTC
clone_size: -
d_call: TRBD2
j_call: TRBJ2-1
v_call: TRBV5-1

cdr3_aa: CASSDTGTGNTIYF
cdr3_nt: TGTGCCAGCAGCGACACAGGGACTGGAAACACCATATATTTT
clone_size: many
d_call: -
j_call: TRBJ1-3
v_call: TRBV11-3

cdr3_aa: CSVAPSHCEQYF
cdr3_nt: TGCAGCGTGGCCCCGAGCCACTGCGAGCAGTACTTC
clone_size: -
d_call: -
j_call: TRBJ2-7
v_call: TRBV29-1

cdr3_aa: CASSLKRDDQPQYF
cdr3_nt: TGTGCCAGCAGCTTGAAGAGGGACGATCAGCCCCAGTATTTT
clone_size: -
d_call: -
j_call: TRBJ2-3
v_call: TRBV5-6

cdr3_aa: CASSSSRGRGYNEQFF
cdr3_nt: TGTGCCAGCAGCTCTTCGAGGGGGCGGGGTTACAATGAGCAGTTCTTC
clone_size: -
d_call: -
j_call: TRBJ2-1
v_call: TRBV6-6

cdr3_aa: CASSLDSISGTEVLF
cdr3_nt: TGTGCCAGCAGTTTAGATAGCATATCAGGCACTGAAGTTCTCTTT
clone_size: once
d_call: -
j_call: TRBJ1-1
v_call: TRBV11-3

cdr3_aa: CANSFQETQYF
cdr3_nt: TGTGCCAACAGCTTCCAAGAGACCCAGTACTTC
clone_size: -
d_call: -
j_call: TRBJ2-5
v_call: TRBV11-2

cdr3_aa: CASSLDPQGMNSEQYF
cdr3_nt: TGTGCAAGCAGCTTAGACCCGCAAGGGATGAACTCCGAGCAGTACTTC
clone_size: -
d_call: -
j_call: TRBJ2-7
v_call: TRBV7-8

cdr3_aa: CTARDGLAGTQETQYF
cdr3_nt: TGCACTGCTAGAGATGGGTTAGCGGGGACCCAAGAGACCCAGTACTTC
clone_size: -
d_call: TRBD2
j_call: TRBJ2-5
v_call: TRBV20-1

cdr3_aa: CASSQATGENSPLHF
cdr3_nt: TGTGCCAGCAGCCAAGCGACAGGGGAGAATTCACCCCTCCACTTT
clone_size: many
d_call: TRBD1
j_call: TRBJ1-6
v_call: TRBV14

cdr3_aa: CASRTQEANYGYTF
cdr3_nt: TGTGCCAGCAGAACTCAGGAGGCTAACTATGGCTACACCTTC
clone_size: -
d_call: -
j_call: TRBJ1-2
v_call: TRBV6-1

cdr3_aa: CSVRGTSGGVKDTQYF
cdr3_nt: TGCAGCGTGAGGGGGACTAGCGGGGGGGTTAAAGATACGCAGTATTTT
clone_size: many
d_call: TRBD2
j_call: TRBJ2-3
v_call: TRBV29-1

cdr3_aa: CASNSPGSYNEQFF
cdr3_nt: TGTGCCAGCAACTCCCCCGGCTCCTACAATGAGCAGTTCTTC
clone_size: -
d_call: -
j_call: TRBJ2-1
v_call: TRBV11-3

cdr3_aa: CSAQGVTGELFF
cdr3_nt: TGTAGCGCACAGGGGGTCACCGGGGAACTGTTTTTT
clone_size: -
d_call: TRBD1
j_call: TRBJ2-2
v_call: TRBV20-1

cdr3_aa: CSARTGARTEAFF
cdr3_nt: TGCAGTGCAAGGACAGGGGCGCGGACTGAAGCTTTCTTT
clone_size: -
d_call: TRBD1
j_call: TRBJ1-1
v_call: TRBV20-1

cdr3_aa: CASSLWPNTEAFF
cdr3_nt: TGTGCCAGCAGCTTATGGCCGAACACTGAAGCTTTCTTT
clone_size: -
d_call: -
j_call: TRBJ1-1
v_call: TRBV7-3

cdr3_aa: CSARDLGGYNEQFF
cdr3_nt: TGCAGTGCTAGAGATCTGGGGGGTTACAATGAGCAGTTCTTC
clone_size: many
d_call: -
j_call: TRBJ2-1
v_call: TRBV20-1

cdr3_aa: CASSAGTANSNGYTF
cdr3_nt: TGTGCCAGCAGTGCCGGGACAGCAAACTCAAATGGCTACACCTTC
clone_size: many
d_call: TRBD1
j_call: TRBJ1-2
v_call: TRBV6-1

cdr3_aa: CASSDTGTRNQLQHF
cdr3_nt: TGTGCCAGCAGCGATACAGGGACGCGCAATCAGCTCCAGCATTTT
clone_size: once
d_call: -
j_call: TRBJ1-5
v_call: TRBV7-2

cdr3_aa: CSVGGRETQYF
cdr3_nt: TGCAGCGTTGGGGGCCGAGAGACCCAGTACTTC
clone_size: many
d_call: -
j_call: TRBJ2-5
v_call: TRBV29-1

cdr3_aa: CASSFPGQGLNIQYF
cdr3_nt: TGTGCCAGCAGTTTTCCGGGACAGGGGCTGAACATTCAGTACTTC
clone_size: -
d_call: TRBD1
j_call: TRBJ2-4
v_call: TRBV28

cdr3_aa: CSVQGGDGSSYEHYF
cdr3_nt: TGCAGCGTCCAGGGAGGCGACGGGAGTTCCTACGAGCATTACTTC
clone_size: -
d_call: -
j_call: TRBJ2-7
v_call: TRBV29-1

cdr3_aa: CSVGLEGAGYTF
cdr3_nt: TGCAGCGTTGGTTTAGAGGGTGCTGGCTACACCTTC
clone_size: many
d_call: -
j_call: TRBJ1-2
v_call: TRBV29-1

cdr3_aa: CSVGLTDTQYF
cdr3_nt: TGCAGCGTTGGTTTGACAGATACGCAGTATTTT
clone_size: medium-sized
d_call: -
j_call: TRBJ2-3
v_call: TRBV29-1

cdr3_aa: CASRDGSSYNEQFF
cdr3_nt: TGCGCCAGCCGAGACGGGAGCTCCTACAATGAGCAGTTCTTC
clone_size: -
d_call: -
j_call: TRBJ2-1
v_call: TRBV5-1

cdr3_aa: CASSRVVGGTDTQYF
cdr3_nt: TGCGCCAGCAGCCGAGTGGTTGGCGGCACAGATACGCAGTATTTT
clone_size: -
d_call: -
j_call: TRBJ2-3
v_call: TRBV4-1

cdr3_aa: CASSLDREDTQYF
cdr3_nt: TGTGCCAGCAGCTTAGATCGTGAAGATACGCAGTATTTT
clone_size: medium-sized
d_call: -
j_call: TRBJ2-3
v_call: TRBV11-2

cdr3_aa: CSTIGDPPYHF
cdr3_nt: TGCAGTACTATAGGGGACCCCCCGTATCACTTT
clone_size: -
d_call: -
j_call: TRBJ1-1
v_call: TRBV20-1

cdr3_aa: CANSLDKDRRQEARYF
cdr3_nt: TGTGCCAACAGCTTAGATAAGGACAGGAGACAAGAGGCCCGGTACTTC
clone_size: -
d_call: TRBD1
j_call: TRBJ2-5
v_call: TRBV11-2

cdr3_aa: CASSQAGGDAQYF
cdr3_nt: TGTGCCAGTAGCCAAGCAGGGGGGGATGCACAGTATTTT
clone_size: -
d_call: -
j_call: TRBJ2-3
v_call: TRBV5-4

cdr3_aa: CASSEPLAGGLNEQFF
cdr3_nt: TGTGCCAGCAGTGAACCACTAGCGGGGGGGCTGAATGAGCAGTTCTTC
clone_size: many
d_call: TRBD2
j_call: TRBJ2-1
v_call: TRBV6-2/TRBV6-3

cdr3_aa: CANRHPRQTQYF
cdr3_nt: TGCGCCAACAGACACCCAAGGCAGACCCAGTACTTC
clone_size: -
d_call: -
j_call: TRBJ2-5
v_call: TRBV4-1